This T cell receptor (beta chain) appears in the sequencing data of a study of T cells after yellow fever vaccination. Study observations and caveats: Reappearance after the booster was seen for most primary-vaccination clones, at 96% CD4 and about 90% CD8.

A word on this clonotype: No antigen is known for it.

CDR3 length: 14 amino acids. The germline gives CDR1 SGHRS, CDR2 YFSETQ. Deletions cut 2 bases from V and 6 bases from J, with 11 bases between. The 5'RACE template-switching step produced TCR cDNA and added a universal primer site and UMIs. TCRdb processed the 5' RACE reads anew with MiXCR; each CDR3 protein has one entry. The sample records around 500,000 distinct CDR3 sequences, 21% being singletons. The source of this sequence is a young man who received the YFV17D yellow fever vaccine. This sample comprised PBMCs, obtained roughly 20 days after the first yellow fever vaccination. The chain employs TRBV5-1 and TRBJ2-2; no clear D gene. CDR3 nucleotides: TGCGCCAGCAGCTTTGGACGCGTCGCCGGGGAGCTGTTTTTT. Its translation is CASSFGRVAGELFF.